This TCR beta chain came from a study of cytomegalovirus exposure and HLA in healthy donors. General study findings and limits: A later analysis reportedly identified an Asian-associated ancestry cluster as carrying fewer N-insertions than the 666-donor mean. Most of the TCR beta V segments (in an earlier analysis) were productive either about 87% or about 30% of the time.

About this clone itself: Its cognate antigen is unknown.

A multiplex PCR was run with 60 Vbeta primers and 13 Jbeta primers. The authors' processing: In a later analysis, of roughly 73 million unique beta chains, about 10 million appeared in at least two donors. Profiled with immunoSEQ multiplex PCR; TCRdb holds only in-frame clones, not every one. Clone size and V and J calls were adopted from that table, with D and trimming inferred from the DNA. The repertoire holds more than 150,000 clones, with roughly 84% as singletons. Sequencing was carried out using PBMCs. The clonotype was recovered from a girl aged 2-10 years in good health and CMV-seropositive.

CDR3 sequence reads: CASSLGDKTEAFF. In DNA form, the CDR3 reads TGTGCCAGCAGCTTGGGAGACAAGACTGAAGCTTTCTTT. The rearrangement uses TRBV5-4 and TRBJ1-1; D is unclear. The CDR3 runs 13 residues. Trimming took off 0 bases at V and 5 bases at J, with 8 bases between the two ends. The germline gives CDR1 SGHNT, CDR2 YYREEE (reference sequence). Full variable domain (missing parts from reference TRBV5-4 and TRBJ1-1): ETGVTQSPTHLIKTRGQQVTLRCSSQSGHNTVSWYQQALGQGPQFIFQYYREEENGRGNFPPRFSGLQFPNYSSELNVNALELDDSALYLCASSLGDKTEAFFGQGTRLTVV.